This T cell receptor beta chain derives from a study of blood T cell repertoires in COVID-19. Across the whole study: Samples representing acute and convalescent COVID-19 were sourced from the United States, Italy and Spain. T cells, B-cell-depleted T cells, or PBMCs supplied cDNA or gDNA.

Methods used by the authors: Estimation of nucleated cell counts relied on the amplification of reference gene primers. TCRdb's copy holds only in-frame clones and misses some; the assay was immunoSEQ multiplex PCR. The V and J calls and clone size come from that table; D and trimming were worked out from the DNA. Here the sample spans about 160,000 clones, about 86% being singletons. The CDR3 sequence is 16 residues long. With 4 bases clipped from V and 0 bases from J, the junction kept 3 bases outside the gene matches. CDR1 is MNHEY and CDR2 is SMNVEV in the germline V gene (reference sequence). The TCR was taken from a man aged 45-60 years with active or convalescent COVID-19. The V and J genes are TRBV27 and TRBJ2-4; the match to TRBD2 covers 10 bases. Sequencing used peripheral blood. The CDR3 DNA sequence: TGTGCCAGCAGTTGGCTAGCGGGGGTAGCCAAAAACATTCAGTACTTC. This translates into CASSWLAGVAKNIQYF.